This is a list of T cell receptor beta chains from one sample in a study of spatial heterogeneity in lung cancer. TCRdb used MiXCR to reprocess the 5' RACE reads, holding one entry per CDR3 protein. The profile shows over 1,000 distinct CDR3 sequences, approximately 11% of them singletons. Sample: lung tumor tissue, taken at surgery. These TCRs come from a male donor with early-stage non-small cell lung cancer. CDR3s leave out the opening cysteine and the closing phenylalanine or tryptophan.

TRBV12-5	TRBJ2-1	ASGLEFYNEQF
TRBV27	TRBJ1-1	ASSPTRQGEAF
TRBV29-1	TRBJ2-5	SVEDTWPRETQY
TRBV30	TRBJ1-5	AWSRTDPFLNQPQH
TRBV27	TRBJ1-5	ASSGSGTGNQPQH
TRBV5-4	TRBJ2-4	ASSLAGRAKNIQY
TRBV15	TRBJ2-1	ATSRDREYNEQF
TRBV3-1	TRBJ2-5	APRDRGRRSETQY
TRBV7-9	TRBJ2-7	ASSLFPSRSGDEQY
TRBV19	TRBJ2-2	ASSRQDSGELF
TRBV12-5	TRBJ2-1	ASGPSLGTYSYNEQI
TRBV28	TRBJ2-1	ASSPLAGVYNEQF
TRBV27	TRBJ1-2	ASSSDRGYGYT
TRBV6-1	TRBJ1-5	ASSSTGGQPQH
TRBV3-1	TRBJ2-2	ASSQGTVITGELF
TRBV23-1	TRBJ2-5	ASMQGTHLPETQY
TRBV6-6	TRBJ2-2	ASSTGGSGTMNTGELF
TRBV14	TRBJ1-3	ASSQPTPFRRGTGNTIY
TRBV6-2/TRBV6-3	TRBJ1-1	ASTDRLGTEAF
TRBV7-6	TRBJ2-2	ASSLVVPGTGSSGELF
TRBV30	TRBJ2-7	ACKRAGNTPYEQY
TRBV29-1	TRBJ2-7	SVEEGDLTYEQY
TRBV7-9	TRBJ1-4	ASSLVRGANEKLF
TRBV20-1	TRBJ1-1	SARSGGAGAF
TRBV4-2	TRBJ2-1	ASSHPGQGKGGEQF
TRBV4-1	TRBJ2-5	ASSQGRYQETQY
TRBV5-1	TRBJ1-1	ASSLTQGSDTEAF
TRBV7-8	TRBJ2-3	ASNRGETDTQY
TRBV6-5	TRBJ2-1	ASSRKTRVNEQF
TRBV20-1	TRBJ1-1	SARAVQGATMS
TRBV7-9	TRBJ1-4	ASSFTGQGSNEKLF
TRBV7-6	TRBJ1-2	ASSYQQGLEGYT
TRBV28	TRBJ2-3	ASSITDTQY
TRBV9	TRBJ1-6	ASSTRNSPLH
TRBV3-1	TRBJ2-3	ASSQDHGLAGTSTQY
TRBV5-4	TRBJ1-6	ASSWETGDYSPLH
TRBV5-4	TRBJ2-2	ASSLVASGGRGTGELF
TRBV24-1	TRBJ1-1	ATTGAENTEAF
TRBV18	TRBJ2-3	ASSPPRLADSTDTQY
TRBV10-1	TRBJ1-4	ASSARGDEKLF
TRBV5-6	TRBJ2-1	ASSLGLADNEQF
TRBV30	TRBJ1-1	AWSVRENTEAF
TRBV24-1	TRBJ1-5	ATSDFNQPQH